The entry below describes one TCR beta chain. The data originate from a study of blood T cell repertoires in COVID-19. Study in general: Whether acute or convalescent, the COVID-19 samples came from the United States, Italy and Spain.

The assay was immunoSEQ multiplex PCR, and TCRdb's table has in-frame clones only and misses some. The profile covers 150,000 to 200,000 clones, with roughly 82% appearing a single time and under 6.5% taken by the ten largest. Those enrolled, adults aged roughly 18 to 89 years, came from 25 or so US areas. In assigning cohorts, the study relied on participant-reported clinical history. J was trimmed by 0 bases and V by 10 bases; bases with no gene match: 16. The germline V gene has CDR1 ENHRY and CDR2 SYGVKD. The CDR3 loop spans 17 amino acids. The specimen sequenced was PBMCs or T cells enriched from blood (not recorded which). The TCR sequence derives from a woman in her sixties or seventies with acute COVID-19. V is TRBV10-3 and J is TRBJ1-1; 8 bases align to TRBD1. CDR3 sequence reads: CATLDRESGVMNTEAFF. CDR3 sequence (DNA): TGTGCCACCCTGGACAGGGAAAGTGGGGTTATGAACACTGAAGCTTTCTTT.